This T cell receptor (beta chain) derives from a study of response to subunit inactivated influenza vaccine. Germline CDR1 reads SGHKS; CDR2 reads YYEKEE (reference sequence). The CDR3 extends over 15 amino acids. Unmatched junction bases numbered 11, after V lost 4 bases and J lost 6 bases. One entry per CDR3 protein results from TCRdb running MiXCR on the RT-PCR reads. The repertoire includes 600,000 to 700,000 distinct CDR3 sequences, 12% to 15% of them detected once, and roughly 7.6% sits in the top ten. Sequences were derived from PBMCs from blood, sampled approximately 15 days before vaccination. V is TRBV5-5 and J is TRBJ2-7, with 9 nucleotides matching TRBD2. The receptor's source is a man aged 45 to 65 who received an inactivated influenza vaccine. The CDR3 region is CASSQHPSGISEQYF. In DNA form, the CDR3 reads TGTGCCAGCAGCCAACACCCTAGCGGGATTTCCGAGCAGTACTTC.